This T cell receptor beta chain was found in a study of T cell clonality in common variable immunodeficiency (dated by TCRdb to the mid-2010s). The paper as a whole reports these results and caveats: Even though DNA input was equal, the average per sample came to 75,000 to 95,000 unique sequences for controls compared with around 33,000 for CVID samples. According to the authors, finding the cause of the higher clonality in CVID would require sequencing the repertoires of T cell subpopulations. Reportedly, TCRbeta sequences from CVID had fewer deletions and N-nucleotide insertions, and highly modified clones with 13 or more V deletions were absent from CVID. Correlations of repertoire features with clinical complications were constrained by heterogeneity among patients within the CVID cohort. Increased TCRbeta clonality was found in CVID subjects compared with healthy controls (t-test p = 0.018), with the increase being most characteristic of about a third of subjects. Fewer TCRbeta clones were shared among CVID subjects than among healthy controls (p < 0.0001).

Only a few counts were recorded for this clone. Its binding antigen is unknown. The DNA ends 3 residues before the CDR3 does, and the rest of the CDR3 is filled in from the germline J gene. Distinct nucleotide sequences in the sample also encode this CDR3. From the cysteine up to the phenylalanine, the CDR3 has a length of 15 residues. The 36 bases shown cover part of the CDR3, and their frame starts at base 1. From the germline V gene (reference sequence), CDR1 is SEHNR and CDR2 is FQNEAQ. V is shortened by 4 bases, J by 3 bases, and the region joining them spans 15 bases. Most CVID patients and most healthy controls were of Caucasian heritage. Heparinized peripheral whole blood samples of about 5 to 9 ml were collected from each donor. Genomic DNA from adults with common variable immune deficiency (CVID) and from healthy adult controls was the source for sequencing TCRbeta CDR3 repertoires. The control group was made up of around 22 healthy adult volunteers (approximately ten male and approximately twelve female) whose ages ranged from roughly 23 to 70 years, with a mean age of almost 35. To isolate peripheral blood mononuclear cells, diluted blood was subjected to density centrifugation over Hypaque 1077 or Ficoll-Paque. Genomic DNA was obtained from unsorted mononuclear cells using either Qiagen column purification or a centrifugation-based method.

For sequencing, equivalent amounts of genomic DNA were input from CVID and control samples. For every sample, a 60 bp segment covering the rearranged TCRbeta CDR3 region was amplified and then sequenced. TCRbeta amplification used the immunoSEQ assay, a bias-corrected multiplex PCR with high-throughput sequencing. Per the authors' processing: Each unique nucleotide sequence was treated as a clone and annotated with V, D and J genes, copy number and frequency. Sequences were labeled productive if in frame, and non-productive if out of frame or containing stop codons. As previously described, clonality was computed from Shannon's entropy. The predicted amino acid sequences of productive clones were used to derive mean CDR3 Kyte-Doolittle hydropathy. The R hclust function was used to hierarchically cluster scaled V gene usage with Manhattan distance and complete linkage. Sharing of clones by CDR3 amino acid sequence was evaluated by resampling 12 repertoires per group over 100 rounds. The repertoires were searched for about 70 published EBV-specific TCRbeta sequences and 200 to 300 published CMV-specific TCRbeta sequences. Analysis left out two CVID samples that produced under 10,000 sequences, so 42 CVID repertoires remained. As stored in TCRdb, this immuneACCESS dataset retains in-frame rearrangements with V and J assigned. A fraction of the clones does not appear; measured against another copy, unresolved V genes explain less than half of the discrepancy, and the remainder lacks a known reason. From that table come the V and J calls and clone size; the DNA was used to work out D and trimming. The sample counts about 55,000 clones, each observed more than once. The top ten constitute 0.65% to 1% of the sample.

The origin of this receptor is a person between 18 and 69 years old in good health. Input material: peripheral blood mononuclear cells. The chain was built from TRBV7-9 and TRBJ1-1, with TRBD1 tentatively as D gene (6 bases match). This receptor carries the CDR3 CASSSPGGAYTEAFF. The covered CDR3 bases are TGTGCCAGCAGCTCGCCGGGGGGCGCTTACACTGAA.